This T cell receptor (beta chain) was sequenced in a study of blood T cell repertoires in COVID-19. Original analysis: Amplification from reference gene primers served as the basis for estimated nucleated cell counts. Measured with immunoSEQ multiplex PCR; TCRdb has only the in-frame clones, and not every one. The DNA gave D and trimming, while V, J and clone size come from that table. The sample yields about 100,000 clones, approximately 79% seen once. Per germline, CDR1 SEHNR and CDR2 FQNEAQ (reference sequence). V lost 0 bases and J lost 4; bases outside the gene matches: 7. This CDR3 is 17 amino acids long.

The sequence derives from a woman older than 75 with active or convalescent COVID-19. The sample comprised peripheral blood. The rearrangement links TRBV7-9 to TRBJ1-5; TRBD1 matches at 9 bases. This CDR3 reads CASSLALQDRGNQPQHF. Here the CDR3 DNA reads TGTGCCAGCAGCTTAGCGCTCCAGGACAGGGGAAATCAGCCCCAGCATTTT.